The 28 T cell receptor beta chains in this list originate from one sample, sequenced in a study of cytomegalovirus exposure and HLA in healthy donors. Sequencing was performed with immunoSEQ multiplex PCR; in TCRdb, only in-frame clones are kept and a portion is missing. The data contain about 130,000 clones, roughly 89% of them singletons. The sequencing sample was made of PBMCs. Receptor source: a woman aged 18-30 years in good health and CMV-seropositive.

This clone has more than one count but fewer than ten. The chain is built from TRBV10-1 and TRBJ1-6; maybe TRBD1 (6 bases). Trimming left V 3 bases short and J 13 bases short, with 13 bases between. The CDR3 has 13 residues. Looked up from germline, CDR1 is WNHNN and CDR2 is SYGVQD (reference sequence). The CDR3: CASSDRGRWPLHF. The CDR3 DNA follows: TGCGCCAGCAGTGACAGGGGAAGATGGCCCCTCCACTTT.

The chain combines TRBV18 with TRBJ2-2; D uncertain. CDR3 length: 13 amino acids. Trimming shortened V by 5 bases and J by 5 bases, and 9 bases separated the two germline ends. The germline CDR1 and CDR2 sequences are KGHSH and LQKENI. CDR3 coding DNA: TGTGCCAGCTCAGAGGAAATTACCGGGGAGCTGTTTTTT. Its translation is CASSEEITGELFF.

By share of the sample, this clone is medium-sized. The rearrangement links TRBV2 to TRBJ1-2, with TRBD1 identical over 7 bases. Germline CDR1 is SNHLY and CDR2 is FYNNEI. The length of the CDR3 is 14 residues. With 2 bases clipped from V and 3 bases from J, the junction kept 3 bases outside the gene matches. The CDR3 sequence is CASSETGAHYGYTF. The CDR3, as DNA: TGTGCCAGCAGTGAAACAGGGGCCCACTATGGCTACACCTTC.

The CDR3 coding sequence is TGCGCCAGCAGCTTGGTCGAGACAGGAGTCATCTACAATGAGCAGTTCTTC. This translates into CASSLVETGVIYNEQFF. The chain joins TRBV5-1 to TRBJ2-1; tentative D call: TRBD1 (6 bases). This CDR3 is built from 17 residues. Germline lookup yields CDR1 SGHRS and CDR2 YFSETQ. V lost 0 bases, J lost 3 bases, and 16 bases lay in between.

The V and J genes are TRBV2 and TRBJ2-7, with 8 positions matching TRBD2. This CDR3 contains 15 residues. Germline V CDR1 and CDR2: SNHLY, FYNNEI. Trimming cost V 6 bases and J 4 bases; bases outside gene matches: 11. CDR3 DNA sequence: TGTGCCAGCAGCAGGAACGGGGGGGGCAGGTACGAGCAGTACTTC. Translated: CASSRNGGGRYEQYF.

This clone occurred once. The chain couples TRBV7-8 to TRBJ2-5; 12 bases agree with TRBD2. There are 17 residues in the CDR3. Germline V gives CDR1 SGHVS, CDR2 FQNEAQ. The V segment lost 3 bases and the J segment 0 bases; nucleotides outside the gene matches: 5. The CDR3 coding sequence is TGTGCCAGCAGCTTTCCTCGACTAGCGGGGGACCAAGAGACCCAGTACTTC. Translation gives CASSFPRLAGDQETQYF. The full variable domain, with the rest looked up from reference TRBV7-8 and TRBJ2-5, is GAGVSQSPRYKVAKRGQDVALRCDPISGHVSLFWYQQALGQGPEFLTYFQNEAQLDKSGLPSDRFFAERPEGSVSTLKIQRTQQEDSAVYLCASSFPRLAGDQETQYFGPGTRLLVL.

The V gene is TRBV27, the J gene TRBJ2-5, with 7 bases aligning to TRBD2. The CDR3 spans 12 residues. Per the germline V gene, CDR1 is MNHEY and CDR2 is SMNVEV (reference sequence). The V gene end was trimmed by 6 bases and the J gene end by 5 bases; junction bases not matched to a gene: 3. The CDR3 sequence: CASSPAGETQYF. The CDR3 nucleotides read TGTGCCAGCAGCCCAGCGGGGGAGACCCAGTACTTC.

The chain joins TRBV5-1 to TRBJ1-1; TRBD1 matches 7 bases. Trimming at V came to 1 base and at J to 7 bases, leaving 4 bases not matched to a gene. The V gene's germline CDR1 is SGHRS and CDR2 YFSETQ. The CDR3 consists of 13 residues. The CDR3, as DNA: TGCGCCAGCAGCTTGCAGGGGGGCGTTGAAGCTTTCTTT. Its protein is CASSLQGGVEAFF.

CDR3 amino acids: CASSLAFANTGELFF. CDR3 nucleotide sequence: TGTGCCAGCAGCTTAGCCTTCGCGAACACCGGGGAGCTGTTTTTT. The rearrangement uses TRBV7-2 and TRBJ2-2, with D unclear. The CDR3 sequence is 15 residues long. Between the trimmed V and J ends, which lost 0 bases and 0 bases, there was a span of 5 bases. Germline CDR1 SGHTA, CDR2 FQGNSA.

This chain uses TRBV12-5 with TRBJ1-6, with 9 nucleotides matching TRBD1. Germline V gene sequence: CDR1 LGHNT, CDR2 FRNRAP. Trimming removed 6 bases from V and 0 bases from J; junction bases left unmatched: 6. This CDR3 is 17 amino acids long. For the CDR3, the DNA is TGTGCTAGTGGCCCCGACAGGGGGAGCTCCTATAATTCACCCCTCCACTTT. Protein sequence: CASGPDRGSSYNSPLHF.

This chain joins TRBV5-1 and TRBJ1-1; D possibly corresponds to TRBD1 (6 bases). Germline assignment: CDR1 SGHRS and CDR2 YFSETQ. Trimming shortened V by 4 bases and J by 0 bases, and 16 bases separated the two germline ends. The length of the CDR3 is 16 residues. The DNA for the CDR3 is TGCGCCAGCAGCCCGGGGGGCCTTCGGGTGAACACTGAAGCTTTCTTT. As protein: CASSPGGLRVNTEAFF.

The V and J genes are TRBV7-2 and TRBJ2-5; 7 positions match TRBD1. Germline V CDR1 and CDR2: SGHTA, FQGNSA. The J segment lost 3 bases and the V segment lost 5 bases, leaving 9 bases of the junction unmatched. This CDR3 comprises 15 residues. CDR3 region: CASSDNTGVKETQYF. The CDR3 DNA reads as TGTGCCAGCAGCGATAACACAGGGGTTAAAGAGACCCAGTACTTC.

The rearrangement uses TRBV5-1 and TRBJ2-7; maybe TRBD1 (5 bases). Trimming cost V 5 bases and J 2 bases, with 14 bases left between them. This CDR3 has 14 residues. CDR1 is SGHRS, CDR2 YFSETQ, per germline. Here the CDR3 DNA reads TGCGCCAGCAGTTTAACGACAGCCCCCTACGAGCAGTACTTC. This sequence encodes CASSLTTAPYEQYF.

The J gene is TRBJ1-1, the V gene TRBV29-1; no firm D call. CDR1 SQVTM and CDR2 ANQGSEA come from the germline V gene. The V and J ends lost 4 bases and 2 bases respectively, with 20 bases between them. The CDR3 runs 16 residues. The CDR3, as DNA: TGCAGCGTTGGTTACCCGGTAGATTCTCGTAACACTGAAGCTTTCTTT. Protein: CSVGYPVDSRNTEAFF. The full variable domain, its missing parts supplied by reference TRBV29-1 and TRBJ1-1, is SAVISQKPSRDICQRGTSLTIQCQVDSQVTMMFWYRQQPGQSLTLIATANQGSEATYESGFVIDKFPISRPNLTFSTLTVSNMSPEDSSIYLCSVGYPVDSRNTEAFFGQGTRLTVV.

The V gene is TRBV28, the J gene TRBJ2-2; possible D gene TRBD2, 6 bases. There are 13 residues in the CDR3. With 10 bases removed from V and 4 bases from J, the gap between germline ends came to 13 bases. Per the germline V gene, CDR1 is MDHEN and CDR2 is SYDVKM. CDR3 coding DNA: TGTGCCATACCGGGAGCATCCACCGGGGAGCTGTTTTTT. This encodes CAIPGASTGELFF.

This clone was recorded once. V and J are TRBV7-9 and TRBJ1-2; perhaps TRBD1 as D (5 bases). There are 13 residues in the CDR3. Trimming pared 3 bases from V and 3 bases from J, leaving 8 bases between. Germline CDR1 reads SEHNR; CDR2 reads FQNEAQ (reference sequence). CDR3 sequence (DNA): TGTGCCAGCAGCTTGGGGGACTACTATGGCTACACCTTC. Its protein is CASSLGDYYGYTF.

This clone was seen once. V gene TRBV25-1 combines with J gene TRBJ2-3; no reliable D call. The CDR3 runs to 11 residues. V was cut by 2 bases and J by 8 bases, with 5 bases left in between. Germline V gene data show CDR1 as MGHDK and CDR2 as SYGVNS. CDR3 protein: CASSETGTQYF. The CDR3 bases are TGTGCCAGCAGTGAAACGGGTACGCAGTATTTT.

CDR3 sequence reads: CASSPRIRRGNSYEQYF. The DNA for the CDR3 is TGTGCCAGCAGCCCCCGAATAAGGCGGGGAAACTCCTACGAGCAGTACTTC. The chain joins TRBV7-2 to TRBJ2-7; D might be TRBD2 (6 bases). V was trimmed by 5 bases and J by 0 bases, leaving 20 bases between them. The CDR3 runs 17 residues. CDR1 SGHTA and CDR2 FQGNSA come from the germline V gene.

V usage is TRBV30 and J usage is TRBJ2-3; 11 bases line up with TRBD2. This CDR3 region has 17 residues. V trimming: 0 bases; J trimming: 4 bases; junction bases outside the gene matches: 9. Germline assignment: CDR1 GTSNPN and CDR2 SVGIG (reference sequence). CDR3 in amino acids: CAWSVGASGGRADTQYF. In nucleotides, the CDR3 is TGTGCCTGGAGTGTAGGGGCTAGCGGGGGGAGGGCAGATACGCAGTATTTT.

The chain links TRBV29-1 to TRBJ2-5, with D possibly matching TRBD1 (6 bases). There are 12 residues in the CDR3. The germline gives CDR1 SQVTM, CDR2 ANQGSEA. V dropped 8 bases and J dropped 1 base, with 11 bases sitting between them. The CDR3 reads CSSLGAQETQYF. The CDR3 nucleotides read TGCAGCTCGCTGGGGGCCCAAGAGACCCAGTACTTC. The full variable domain, with the rest looked up from reference TRBV29-1 and TRBJ2-5, is SAVISQKPSRDICQRGTSLTIQCQVDSQVTMMFWYRQQPGQSLTLIATANQGSEATYESGFVIDKFPISRPNLTFSTLTVSNMSPEDSSIYLCSSLGAQETQYFGPGTRLLVL.

This clone was found many times. This chain uses TRBV2 with TRBJ2-7; D possibly corresponds to TRBD1 (6 bases). Germline V gene sequence: CDR1 SNHLY, CDR2 FYNNEI. The CDR3 has 15 amino acids. Trimming removed 3 bases at V and 3 bases at J, with 15 bases between. CDR3 sequence reads: CASSELQGLLYEQYF. The CDR3 bases are TGTGCCAGCAGTGAGTTACAGGGTCTACTCTACGAGCAGTACTTC.

The chain carries TRBV18 and TRBJ1-5; TRBD1 matches 10 bases. Germline V lookup: CDR1 KGHSH, CDR2 LQKENI. V was clipped by 4 bases and J by 6 bases; unmatched bases: 21. CDR3 size: 20 residues. This CDR3 reads CASSQARTGGSSQVPQPQHF. In DNA form, the CDR3 reads TGTGCCAGCTCACAGGCGCGGACAGGGGGGTCCTCTCAGGTCCCTCAGCCCCAGCATTTT.

The chain links TRBV7-3 to TRBJ2-2, with 9 bases lining up with TRBD1. The CDR3 runs to 18 residues. Looked up from germline, CDR1 is SGHTA and CDR2 is FQGTGA. After removal of 4 bases from V and 6 bases from J, the junction contained 15 bases not matched to a gene. CDR3: CASSSLIRDRVSAGELFF. The DNA for the CDR3 is TGTGCCAGCAGCTCTCTAATCCGGGACAGGGTGTCGGCCGGGGAGCTGTTTTTT.

V and J are TRBV19 and TRBJ2-7; 9 nucleotides agree with TRBD2. The CDR3 sequence is 13 residues long. In germline, CDR1 is LNHDA, CDR2 SQIVND (reference sequence). V gave up 6 bases and J gave up 0 bases; unmatched junction bases: 0. The CDR3 spells CASRLAGSYEQYF. CDR3 in DNA: TGTGCCAGTAGACTAGCGGGCTCCTACGAGCAGTACTTC.

The chain is built from TRBV28 and TRBJ1-2; no clear D gene. V was shortened by 5 bases and J by 4 bases, with 8 bases between the two germline ends. There are 12 residues in the CDR3. Germline V gene lookup returns CDR1 MDHEN and CDR2 SYDVKM. CDR3 residues: CASSPEPYGYTF. The CDR3 DNA sequence: TGTGCCAGCAGTCCGGAGCCCTATGGCTACACCTTC.

This clone appeared a single time. V usage is TRBV28 and J usage is TRBJ1-2, with D tentatively TRBD1 (5 bases). Germline values: CDR1 MDHEN, CDR2 SYDVKM. This CDR3 comprises 16 residues. Trimming pared 6 bases from V and 3 bases from J, leaving 20 bases between. CDR3 protein: CASRFGASTSHYGYTF. The CDR3 DNA follows: TGTGCCAGCAGGTTTGGGGCTTCCACGTCGCACTATGGCTACACCTTC.

This rearrangement joins TRBV15 to TRBJ2-6; 8 positions agree with TRBD1. The CDR3 spans 18 residues. After removal of 2 bases from V and 5 bases from J, the junction contained 11 bases not matched to a gene. The germline gives CDR1 LNHNV, CDR2 YYDKDF (reference sequence). The CDR3 here is CATSRIPGGFLRANVLTF. CDR3 nucleotide sequence: TGTGCCACCAGCAGAATCCCAGGGGGCTTTCTGAGGGCCAACGTCCTGACTTTC.

The V call is TRBV5-4, the J call TRBJ1-1, with D unclear. Per the germline V gene, CDR1 is SGHNT and CDR2 is YYREEE (reference sequence). The CDR3 sequence is 13 residues long. V was cut by 4 bases and J by 1 base, with 8 bases left in between. CDR3 DNA: TGTGCCAGCAGCGCCGGCGGGAACACTGAAGCTTTCTTT. Translated, it gives CASSAGGNTEAFF.